A single sample is the source of the 5 T cell receptor beta chains below, sequenced in a study of beta chain features in type 1 diabetes. The entirety of the isolated RNA underwent reverse transcription, so expressed TCRB transcripts were sequenced. Sequenced by immunoSEQ multiplex PCR; TCRdb stores in-frame clones only, minus some. This sample yields around 450,000 clones, of which 9.5% to 12% are seen a single time; around 0.05% belongs to the top ten. The sample comprised naive CD4+ T cells from blood. The receptors were sampled from a woman aged 18 to 35 in good health.

This clone showed up just a few times. The chain employs TRBV9 and TRBJ2-1, with TRBD1 matching over 9 bases. J gave up 2 bases and V 4 bases, and 4 bases lay outside the gene matches. CDR1 and CDR2 (germline): SGDLS, YYNGEE. The CDR3 length is 15 residues. In DNA, the CDR3 is TGTGCCAGCAGCTCGAGACAGGGGGCCTACAATGAGCAGTTCTTC. It codes for CASSSRQGAYNEQFF.

This rearrangement joins TRBV7-9 to TRBJ2-5, with D tentatively TRBD1 (6 bases). Germline V CDR1 and CDR2: SEHNR, FQNEAQ (reference sequence). The CDR3 loop spans 16 amino acids. Trimming took off 5 bases at V and 5 bases at J, with 21 bases between the two ends. The CDR3 reads CASSRTRTEPLETQYF. CDR3 sequence (DNA): TGTGCCAGCAGCCGAACAAGGACAGAACCGTTGGAGACCCAGTACTTC.

This clone turned up a few times. The V and J genes are TRBV15 and TRBJ2-3; 9 positions match TRBD2. CDR3 length: 17 residues. J lost 0 bases, V lost 2 bases, and 6 bases had no gene match. Per germline, CDR1 LNHNV and CDR2 YYDKDF (reference sequence). The CDR3 sequence is CATSRKSSGGSTDTQYF. The CDR3 bases are TGTGCCACCAGCAGAAAAAGTAGCGGGGGAAGCACAGATACGCAGTATTTT.

This clone was detected a few times. The gene calls are TRBV7-7 and TRBJ2-2; 11 nucleotides line up with TRBD2. V gave up 6 bases and J gave up 2 bases; unmatched junction bases: 2. CDR1 SSHAT and CDR2 FNYEAQ come from the germline V gene (reference sequence). The CDR3 runs 15 residues. The CDR3 loop reads CASRRLAGNTGELFF. The CDR3 nucleotides are TGTGCCAGCAGACGACTAGCGGGAAACACCGGGGAGCTGTTTTTT.

Remarks on this clone: Different DNA sequences within this sample yield the same CDR3. J is TRBJ2-3 and V is TRBV5-1; D might be TRBD1 (6 bases). CDR3 length: 14 amino acids. The V gene's germline CDR1 is SGHRS and CDR2 YFSETQ. Trimming pared 0 bases from V and 2 bases from J, leaving 7 bases between. Here the CDR3 reads CASSLGQATDTQYF. The CDR3 nucleotides are TGCGCCAGCAGCTTGGGACAGGCCACAGATACGCAGTATTTT. The complete variable domain, with remaining parts taken from reference TRBV5-1 and TRBJ2-3, reads KAGVTQTPRYLIKTRGQQVTLSCSPISGHRSVSWYQQTPGQGLQFLFEYFSETQRNKGNFPGRFSGRQFSNSRSEMNVSTLELGDSALYLCASSLGQATDTQYFGPGTRLTVL.